Listed here are 14 T cell receptor beta chains from one sample, sequenced in a study of shared clonotypes between healthy human individuals. Libraries were prepared by immunoSEQ multiplex PCR; TCRdb keeps only in-frame clonotypes and omits some of them. Among more than 2,000,000 clones listed, approximately 90% were seen once. Sequences were obtained from naive CD4+ T cells sorted from blood. As for subset: CD45RA+ positively selected. These receptors were collected from a man younger than 35 in good health.

The chain carries TRBV7-9 and TRBJ2-6; 9 bases are shared with TRBD1. This CDR3 has 18 amino acids. Germline V lookup: CDR1 SEHNR, CDR2 FQNEAQ (reference sequence). Germline trimming cut 5 bases from V and 2 bases from J; bases unmatched to any gene: 10. CDR3 loop: CASSPRQGGSPGANVLTF. The CDR3 DNA reads TGTGCCAGCAGCCCTAGACAGGGGGGCAGCCCTGGGGCCAACGTCCTGACTTTC.

The V and J genes are TRBV6-1 and TRBJ2-5; D assignment may be TRBD1 or TRBD2 (5 bases each). Trimming stripped 4 bases from V and 5 bases from J, with 14 bases between. The CDR3 length is 14 residues. The germline CDR1 and CDR2 sequences are MNHNS and SASEGT. The CDR3 reads CASSVLGVYETQYF. The CDR3, as DNA: TGTGCCAGCAGTGTCTTGGGGGTGTATGAGACCCAGTACTTC.

This chain links TRBV5-1 with TRBJ2-5; D is uncertain. Between the trimmed V and J ends, which lost 4 bases and 0 bases, there was a span of 4 bases. In germline, CDR1 is SGHRS, CDR2 YFSETQ. There are 12 residues in the CDR3. The CDR3 loop reads CASSDNQETQYF. CDR3 bases: TGCGCCAGCAGCGACAACCAAGAGACCCAGTACTTC.

The CDR3 is CASSPRDAWTGELFF. The DNA for the CDR3 is TGTGCCAGTAGTCCCCGGGACGCTTGGACCGGGGAGCTGTTTTTT. The chain carries TRBV19 and TRBJ2-2; either TRBD1 or TRBD2 may supply D (5 bases each). The CDR3 is 15 amino acids. Germline loops: CDR1 LNHDA, CDR2 SQIVND (reference sequence). Trimming took 5 bases from V and 5 from J, leaving 15 bases between them.

V and J are TRBV6-5 and TRBJ2-1; TRBD2 agrees at 12 bases. After removal of 2 bases from V and 6 bases from J, the junction contained 5 bases not matched to a gene. Germline V lookup: CDR1 MNHEY, CDR2 SVGAGI. This CDR3 is 16 amino acids long. The CDR3 loop is CASSYPGLAGPNEQFF. Here the CDR3 DNA reads TGTGCCAGCAGTTACCCTGGACTAGCGGGACCCAATGAGCAGTTCTTC.

The chain joins TRBV12-5 to TRBJ2-7; D call uncertain. Looked up from germline, CDR1 is LGHNT and CDR2 is FRNRAP. CDR3 size: 11 residues. Trimming took 2 bases from V and 7 from J, leaving 6 bases between them. The chain's CDR3 is CASGLMGEQYF. Written as DNA, the CDR3 is TGTGCTAGTGGTTTGATGGGGGAGCAGTACTTC.

A word on this clone: The same CDR3 also results from other DNA sequences found in this sample. The V call is TRBV6-5, the J call TRBJ2-6; 7 positions match TRBD1. The CDR3 sequence is 15 residues long. CDR1 is MNHEY, CDR2 SVGAGI, per germline. Losses at the gene ends were 6 bases for V and 2 bases for J; bases not matched to a gene: 4. Here the CDR3 reads CASSRGSTGANVLTF. CDR3 DNA sequence: TGTGCCAGCAGCAGGGGGAGCACTGGGGCCAACGTCCTGACTTTC.

The CDR3 sequence: CASSPYTGGNGYTF. The CDR3 region has the DNA TGTGCCAGCAGCCCTTATACAGGGGGCAATGGCTACACCTTC. This rearrangement joins TRBV7-2 to TRBJ1-2, with 9 bases fitting TRBD1. J was trimmed by 6 bases and V by 5 bases; bases with no gene match: 7. Germline loops: CDR1 SGHTA, CDR2 FQGNSA. The CDR3 length is 14 residues.

The CDR3 protein is CASSLVGQPYEQYF. DNA of the CDR3: TGTGCCAGCAGTTTAGTCGGACAGCCCTACGAGCAGTACTTC. The rearrangement links TRBV28 to TRBJ2-7; D is perhaps TRBD1 (6 bases). CDR1 is MDHEN and CDR2 is SYDVKM in the germline V gene. This CDR3 region has 14 residues. V was pared by 2 bases and J by 2 bases, with 10 bases between.

The rearrangement links TRBV7-2 to TRBJ2-7, with D uncertain. V lost 0 bases and J 5 bases, leaving 14 bases between the germline ends. The CDR3 spans 15 residues. The germline gives CDR1 SGHTA, CDR2 FQGNSA. CDR3 bases: TGTGCCAGCAGCTTAGCAAGCCCTCCCTCACACGAGCAGTACTTC. Residues: CASSLASPPSHEQYF.

The chain recombines TRBV30 with TRBJ2-7, with D perhaps matching TRBD1 (5 bases). CDR1 GTSNPN and CDR2 SVGIG come from the germline V gene (reference sequence). V lost 4 bases and J 2 bases, leaving 12 bases between the germline ends. There are 13 residues in the CDR3. The CDR3 here is CAWMEGDPYEQYF. DNA for the CDR3: TGTGCCTGGATGGAAGGGGATCCCTACGAGCAGTACTTC.

The chain has TRBV7-2 and TRBJ2-5; 7 nucleotides agree with TRBD2. The closer fit of TRBJ2-7 to the DNA end suggests the J call may be wrong. This CDR3 contains 15 residues. Germline loops: CDR1 SGHTA, CDR2 FQGNSA. CDR3 DNA sequence: TGTGCCAGCAGCCCGCCGAGCGGGGTCTCCTACGAGCAGTACTTC. Protein product: CASSPPSGVSYEQYF.

The chain uses TRBV6-1 and TRBJ1-1, with 9 bases lining up with TRBD1. V gave up 5 bases and J gave up 5 bases; unmatched junction bases: 6. The CDR3 is 14 amino acids. From germline, CDR1 is MNHNS and CDR2 SASEGT. As DNA, the CDR3 is TGTGCCAGCAGTTTACAGGGGGCTGCGACTGAAGCTTTCTTT. Amino acid sequence: CASSLQGAATEAFF.

This clone was recorded a few times. V and J are TRBV18 and TRBJ2-2; 7 nucleotides align to TRBD1. Germline trimming cut 6 bases from V and 5 bases from J; bases unmatched to any gene: 6. Germline CDR1 and CDR2: KGHSH and LQKENI. The CDR3 runs to 14 residues. CDR3 bases: TGTGCCAGCTCCCAAGGGACAGAGACCGGGGAGCTGTTTTTT. Its translation: CASSQGTETGELFF.